This T cell receptor beta chain was documented in a study of cytomegalovirus exposure and HLA in healthy donors. The PCR contained 60 Vbeta and 13 Jbeta primers. Generated by immunoSEQ multiplex PCR, the TCRdb table keeps only in-frame clones and is missing some. This sample has roughly 100,000 clones, with around 75% found just once. Study outcomes and limitations: Some V segments, TRBV6-2 and TRBV6-3 among them, were indistinguishable and were therefore excluded. Per a prior analysis, the majority of TCR beta V segments were productive roughly 87% or roughly 30% of the time.

Note on this clone: Its antigen remains unknown.

The CDR3 covers 14 residues. The germline gives CDR1 SGHRS, CDR2 YFSETQ. The source of this sequence is a man aged 35-49 years in good health and CMV-seronegative. Sequencing used PBMCs. The genes are TRBV5-1 and TRBJ2-5, with 8 bases lining up with TRBD2. The CDR3 DNA sequence: TGCGCTTCGTCGGGGGGGGGCCGCCAAGAGACCCAGTACTTC. Amino acid sequence: CASSGGGRQETQYF.